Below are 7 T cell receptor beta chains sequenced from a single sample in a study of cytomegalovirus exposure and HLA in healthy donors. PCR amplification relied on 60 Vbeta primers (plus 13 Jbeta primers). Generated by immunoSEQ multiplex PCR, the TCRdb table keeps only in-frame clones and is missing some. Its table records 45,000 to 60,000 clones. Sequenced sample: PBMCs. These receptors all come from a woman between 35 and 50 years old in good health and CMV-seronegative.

This CDR3 reads CASSPDGGWNEQFF. The DNA of the CDR3 is TGTGCCAGCAGCCCGGACGGAGGGTGGAATGAGCAGTTCTTC. The V call is TRBV7-3, the J call TRBJ2-1; tentatively, D is TRBD2 (6 bases). CDR3 length: 14 amino acids. CDR1 SGHTA and CDR2 FQGTGA come from the germline V gene. Trimming removed 5 bases from V and 7 bases from J, with 15 bases in between. The full variable domain, with the rest looked up from reference TRBV7-3 and TRBJ2-1, is GAGVSQTPSNKVTEKGKYVELRCDPISGHTALYWYRQSLGQGPEFLIYFQGTGAADDSGLPNDRFFAVRPEGSVSTLKIQRTERGDSAVYLCASSPDGGWNEQFFGPGTRLTVL.

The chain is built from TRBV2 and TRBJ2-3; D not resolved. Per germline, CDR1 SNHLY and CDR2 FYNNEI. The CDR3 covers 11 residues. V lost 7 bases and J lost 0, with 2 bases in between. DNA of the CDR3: TGTGCCAGCACGAGCACAGATACGCAGTATTTT. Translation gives CASTSTDTQYF. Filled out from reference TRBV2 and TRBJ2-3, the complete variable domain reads EPEVTQTPSHQVTQMGQEVILRCVPISNHLYFYWYRQILGQKVEFLVSFYNNEISEKSEIFDDQFSVERPDGSNFTLKIRSTKLEDSAMYFCASTSTDTQYFGPGTRLTVL.

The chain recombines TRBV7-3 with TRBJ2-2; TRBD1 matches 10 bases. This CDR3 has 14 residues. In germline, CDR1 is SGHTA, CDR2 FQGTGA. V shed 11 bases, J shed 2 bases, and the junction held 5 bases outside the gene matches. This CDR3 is CASGTGVNTGELFF. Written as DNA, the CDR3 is TGTGCCTCTGGGACAGGGGTTAACACCGGGGAGCTGTTTTTT.

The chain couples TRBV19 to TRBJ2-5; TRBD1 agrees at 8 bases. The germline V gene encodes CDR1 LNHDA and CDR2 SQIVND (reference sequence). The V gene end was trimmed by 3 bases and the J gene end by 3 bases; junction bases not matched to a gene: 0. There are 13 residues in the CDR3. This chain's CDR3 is CASSMDREETQYF. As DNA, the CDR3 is TGTGCCAGTAGTATGGACAGGGAAGAGACCCAGTACTTC. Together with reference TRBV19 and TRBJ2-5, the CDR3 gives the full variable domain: DGGITQSPKYLFRKEGQNVTLSCEQNLNHDAMYWYRQDPGQGLRLIYYSQIVNDFQKGDIAEGYSVSREKKESFPLTVTSAQKNPTAFYLCASSMDREETQYFGPGTRLLVL.

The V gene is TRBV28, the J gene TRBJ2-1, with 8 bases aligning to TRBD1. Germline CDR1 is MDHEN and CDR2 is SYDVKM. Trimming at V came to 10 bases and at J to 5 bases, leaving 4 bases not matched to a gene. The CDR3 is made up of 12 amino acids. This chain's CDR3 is CATGQGNNEQFF. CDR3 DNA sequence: TGTGCCACAGGACAGGGCAACAATGAGCAGTTCTTC.

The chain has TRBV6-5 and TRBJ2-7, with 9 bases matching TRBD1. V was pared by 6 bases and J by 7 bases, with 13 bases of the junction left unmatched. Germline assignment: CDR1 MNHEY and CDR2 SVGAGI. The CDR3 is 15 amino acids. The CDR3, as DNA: TGTGCCAGCAGCCCCTGGCTGGGACAGGGTGATGAGCAGTACTTC. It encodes CASSPWLGQGDEQYF.

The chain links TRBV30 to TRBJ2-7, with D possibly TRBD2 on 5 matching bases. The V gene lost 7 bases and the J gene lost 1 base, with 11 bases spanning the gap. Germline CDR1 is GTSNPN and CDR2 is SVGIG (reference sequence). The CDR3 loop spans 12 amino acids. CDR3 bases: TGTGCCTTTAAGCGGACTTCCTACGAGCAGTACTTC. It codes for CAFKRTSYEQYF. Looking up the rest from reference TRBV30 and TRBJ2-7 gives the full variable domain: SQTIHQWPATLVQPVGSPLSLECTVEGTSNPNLYWYRQAAGRGLQLLFYSVGIGQISSEVPQNLSASRPQDRQFILSSKKLLLSDSGFYLCAFKRTSYEQYFGPGTRLTVT.